This T cell receptor (beta chain) was sequenced for a study of blood T cell repertoires in COVID-19. As for the study in general: The United States, Italy and Spain were the sources of the acute and convalescent COVID-19 samples. T cells, B-cell-depleted T cells, or PBMCs supplied cDNA or gDNA.

Living in under 30 US areas, the participants were between roughly 18 and 90 years of age. Sequencing was performed with immunoSEQ multiplex PCR; in TCRdb, only in-frame clones are kept and a portion is missing. The table includes around 250,000 clones, 70% to 90% detected once. Germline loops: CDR1 MGHRA, CDR2 YSYEKL. The CDR3 is made up of 15 amino acids. Trimming removed 0 bases at V and 4 bases at J, with 10 bases between. V usage is TRBV4-1 and J usage is TRBJ1-5; TRBD1 is a possible D gene (5 bases). The sample was PBMCs or T cells enriched from blood (not recorded which). This receptor was identified in a man over 45 who had been exposed to COVID-19. This CDR3 is CASSQEGRINQPQHF. The CDR3 coding sequence is TGCGCCAGCAGCCAAGAGGGGCGGATTAATCAGCCCCAGCATTTT.